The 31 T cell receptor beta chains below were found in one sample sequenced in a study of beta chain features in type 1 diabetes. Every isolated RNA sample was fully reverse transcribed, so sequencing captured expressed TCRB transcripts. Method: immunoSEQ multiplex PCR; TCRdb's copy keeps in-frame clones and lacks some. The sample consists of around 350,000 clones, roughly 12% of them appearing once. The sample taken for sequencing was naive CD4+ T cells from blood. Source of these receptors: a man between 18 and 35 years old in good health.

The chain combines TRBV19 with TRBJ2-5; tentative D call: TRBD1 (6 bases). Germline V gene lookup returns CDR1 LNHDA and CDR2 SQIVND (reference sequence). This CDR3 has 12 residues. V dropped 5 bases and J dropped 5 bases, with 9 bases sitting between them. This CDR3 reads CASSSDRETQYF. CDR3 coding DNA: TGTGCCAGTAGTTCCGACAGGGAGACCCAGTACTTC.

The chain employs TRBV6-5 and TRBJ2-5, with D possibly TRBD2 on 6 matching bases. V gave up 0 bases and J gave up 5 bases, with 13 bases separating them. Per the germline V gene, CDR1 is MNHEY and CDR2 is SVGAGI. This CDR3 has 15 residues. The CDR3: CASSYSTGRGETQYF. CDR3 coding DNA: TGTGCCAGCAGTTACTCTACCGGGAGAGGGGAGACCCAGTACTTC.

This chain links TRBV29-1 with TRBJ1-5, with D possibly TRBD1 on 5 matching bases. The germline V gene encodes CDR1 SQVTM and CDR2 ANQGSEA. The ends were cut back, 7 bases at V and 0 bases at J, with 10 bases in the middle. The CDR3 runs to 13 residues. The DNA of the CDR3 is TGCAGCGCCCTGACAGATAGCAATCAGCCCCAGCATTTT. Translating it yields CSALTDSNQPQHF.

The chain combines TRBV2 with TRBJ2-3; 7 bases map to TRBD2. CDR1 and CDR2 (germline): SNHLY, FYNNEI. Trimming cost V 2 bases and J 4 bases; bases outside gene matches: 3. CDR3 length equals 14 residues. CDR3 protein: CASSEPSGADTQYF. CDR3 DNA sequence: TGTGCCAGCAGTGAACCCAGCGGGGCAGATACGCAGTATTTT.

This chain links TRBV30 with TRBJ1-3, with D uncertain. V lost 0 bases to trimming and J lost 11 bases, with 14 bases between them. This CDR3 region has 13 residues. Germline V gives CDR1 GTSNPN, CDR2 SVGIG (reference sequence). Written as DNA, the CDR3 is TGTGCCTGGAGTGTACAACATCTACAGCCCATATATTTT. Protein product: CAWSVQHLQPIYF.

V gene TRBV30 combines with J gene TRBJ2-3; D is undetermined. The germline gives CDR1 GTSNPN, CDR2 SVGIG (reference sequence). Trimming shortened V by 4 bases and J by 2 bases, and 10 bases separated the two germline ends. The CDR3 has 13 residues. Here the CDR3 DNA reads TGTGCCTGGAAGATACAGACCACAGATACGCAGTATTTT. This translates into CAWKIQTTDTQYF. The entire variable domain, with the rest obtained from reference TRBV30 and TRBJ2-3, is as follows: SQTIHQWPATLVQPVGSPLSLECTVEGTSNPNLYWYRQAAGRGLQLLFYSVGIGQISSEVPQNLSASRPQDRQFILSSKKLLLSDSGFYLCAWKIQTTDTQYFGPGTRLTVL.

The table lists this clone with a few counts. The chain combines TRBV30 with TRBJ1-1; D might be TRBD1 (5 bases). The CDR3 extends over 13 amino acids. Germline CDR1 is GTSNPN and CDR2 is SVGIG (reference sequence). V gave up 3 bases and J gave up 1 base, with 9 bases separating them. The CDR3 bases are TGTGCCTGGAGACCGACAGCGAACACTGAAGCTTTCTTT. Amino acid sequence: CAWRPTANTEAFF.

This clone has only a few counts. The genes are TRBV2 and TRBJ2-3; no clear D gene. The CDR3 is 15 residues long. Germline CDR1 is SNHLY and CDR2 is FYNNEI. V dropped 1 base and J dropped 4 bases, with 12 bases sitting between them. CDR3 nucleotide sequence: TGTGCCAGCAGTGAAGTCTTGGCCACCCCAGATACGCAGTATTTT. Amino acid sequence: CASSEVLATPDTQYF.

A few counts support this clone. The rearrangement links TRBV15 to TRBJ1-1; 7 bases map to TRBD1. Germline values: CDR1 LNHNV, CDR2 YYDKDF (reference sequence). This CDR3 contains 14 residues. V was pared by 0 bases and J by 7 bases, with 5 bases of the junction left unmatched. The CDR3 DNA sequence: TGTGCCACCAGCAGAGACGCGACAGGGATTGAAGCTTTCTTT. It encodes CATSRDATGIEAFF.

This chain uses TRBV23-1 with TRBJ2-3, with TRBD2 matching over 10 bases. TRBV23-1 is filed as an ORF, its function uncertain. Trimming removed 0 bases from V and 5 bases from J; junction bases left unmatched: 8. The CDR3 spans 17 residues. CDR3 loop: CASSQSSSSGGEDTQYF. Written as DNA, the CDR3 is TGCGCCAGCAGTCAATCATCTTCTAGCGGGGGAGAAGATACGCAGTATTTT.

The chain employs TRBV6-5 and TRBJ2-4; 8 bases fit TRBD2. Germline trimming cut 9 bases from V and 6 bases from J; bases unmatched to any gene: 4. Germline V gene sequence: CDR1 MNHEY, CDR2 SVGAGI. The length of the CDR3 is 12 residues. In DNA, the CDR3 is TGTGCCAGTCTCGGGGGGGGAAACATTCAGTACTTC. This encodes CASLGGGNIQYF.

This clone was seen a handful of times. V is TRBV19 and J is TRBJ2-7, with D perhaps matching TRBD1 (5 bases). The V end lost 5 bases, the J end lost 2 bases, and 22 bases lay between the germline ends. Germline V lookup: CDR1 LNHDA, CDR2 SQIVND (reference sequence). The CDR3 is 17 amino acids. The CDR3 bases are TGTGCCAGTAGTTTTGGACACCTCCCGATCGCCCCCTACGAGCAGTACTTC. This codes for CASSFGHLPIAPYEQYF.

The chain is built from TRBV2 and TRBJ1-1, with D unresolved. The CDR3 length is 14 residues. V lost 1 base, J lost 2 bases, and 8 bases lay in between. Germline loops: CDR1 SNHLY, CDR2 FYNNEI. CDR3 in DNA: TGTGCCAGCAGTGAAGTGCAGATTAACACTGAAGCTTTCTTT. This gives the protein CASSEVQINTEAFF. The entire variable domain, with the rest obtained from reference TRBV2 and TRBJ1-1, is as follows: EPEVTQTPSHQVTQMGQEVILRCVPISNHLYFYWYRQILGQKVEFLVSFYNNEISEKSEIFDDQFSVERPDGSNFTLKIRSTKLEDSAMYFCASSEVQINTEAFFGQGTRLTVV.

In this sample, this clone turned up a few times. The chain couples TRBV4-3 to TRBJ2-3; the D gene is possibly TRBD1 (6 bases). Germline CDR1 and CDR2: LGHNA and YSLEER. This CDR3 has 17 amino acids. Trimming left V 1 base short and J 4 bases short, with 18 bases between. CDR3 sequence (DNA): TGCGCCAGCAGCCAAGGGGACAATCGGATGGCATCAGATACGCAGTATTTT. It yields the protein CASSQGDNRMASDTQYF.

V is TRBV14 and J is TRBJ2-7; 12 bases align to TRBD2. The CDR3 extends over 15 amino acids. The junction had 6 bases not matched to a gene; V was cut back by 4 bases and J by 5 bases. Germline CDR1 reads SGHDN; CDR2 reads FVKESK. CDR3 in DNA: TGTGCCAGCAGCCCCCTGGGACTAGCGGGCCACGAGCAGTACTTC. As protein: CASSPLGLAGHEQYF. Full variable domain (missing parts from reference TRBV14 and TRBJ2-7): EAGVTQFPSHSVIEKGQTVTLRCDPISGHDNLYWYRRVMGKEIKFLLHFVKESKQDESGMPNNRFLAERTGGTYSTLKVQPAELEDSGVYFCASSPLGLAGHEQYFGPGTRLTVT.

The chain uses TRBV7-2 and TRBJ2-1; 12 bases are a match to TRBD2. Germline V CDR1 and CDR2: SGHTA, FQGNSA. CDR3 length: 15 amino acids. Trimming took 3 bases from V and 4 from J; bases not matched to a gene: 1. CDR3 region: CASSFTSGRYNEQFF. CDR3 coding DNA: TGTGCCAGCAGCTTCACTAGCGGGAGGTACAATGAGCAGTTCTTC.

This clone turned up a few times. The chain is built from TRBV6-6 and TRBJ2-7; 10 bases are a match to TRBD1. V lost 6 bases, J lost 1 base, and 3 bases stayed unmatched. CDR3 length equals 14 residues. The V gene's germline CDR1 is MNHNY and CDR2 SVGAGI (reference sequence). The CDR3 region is CASRPGQGSYEQYF. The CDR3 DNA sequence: TGTGCCAGCAGGCCGGGACAGGGGTCCTACGAGCAGTACTTC.

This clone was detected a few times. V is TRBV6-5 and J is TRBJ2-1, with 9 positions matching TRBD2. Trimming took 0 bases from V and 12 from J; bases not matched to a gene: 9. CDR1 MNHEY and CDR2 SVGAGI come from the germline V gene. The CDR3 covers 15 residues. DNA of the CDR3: TGTGCCAGCAGTTACTCGGCTAGCGGGGTGGGACGGCAGTTCTTC. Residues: CASSYSASGVGRQFF.

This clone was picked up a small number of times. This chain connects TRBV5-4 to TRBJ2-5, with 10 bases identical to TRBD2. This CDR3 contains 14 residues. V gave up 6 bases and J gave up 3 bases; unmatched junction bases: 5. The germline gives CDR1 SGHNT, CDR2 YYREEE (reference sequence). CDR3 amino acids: CASNPAGGEETQYF. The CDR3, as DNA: TGTGCCAGCAACCCAGCGGGGGGGGAAGAGACCCAGTACTTC.

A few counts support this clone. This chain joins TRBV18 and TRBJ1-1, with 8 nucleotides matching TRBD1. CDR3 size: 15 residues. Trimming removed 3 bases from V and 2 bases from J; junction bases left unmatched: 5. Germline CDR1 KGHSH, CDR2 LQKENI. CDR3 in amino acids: CASSPRTGFNTEAFF. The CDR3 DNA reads TGTGCCAGCTCACCCAGGACAGGGTTTAACACTGAAGCTTTCTTT.

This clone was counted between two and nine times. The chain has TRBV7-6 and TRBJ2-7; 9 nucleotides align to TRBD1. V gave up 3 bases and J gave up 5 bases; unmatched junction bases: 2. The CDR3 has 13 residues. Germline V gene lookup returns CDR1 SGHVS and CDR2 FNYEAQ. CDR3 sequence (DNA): TGTGCCAGCAGCTTGGACAGGGGAAACGAGCAGTACTTC. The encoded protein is CASSLDRGNEQYF.

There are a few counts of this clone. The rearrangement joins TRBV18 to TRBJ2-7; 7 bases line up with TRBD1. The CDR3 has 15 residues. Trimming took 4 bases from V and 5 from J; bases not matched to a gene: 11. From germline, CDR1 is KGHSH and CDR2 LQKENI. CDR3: CASSRGTESFNEQYF. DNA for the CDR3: TGTGCCAGCTCACGGGGGACAGAATCGTTTAACGAGCAGTACTTC. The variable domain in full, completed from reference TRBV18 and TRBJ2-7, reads NAGVMQNPRHLVRRRGQEARLRCSPMKGHSHVYWYRQLPEEGLKFMVYLQKENIIDESGMPKERFSAEFPKEGPSILRIQQVVRGDSAAYFCASSRGTESFNEQYFGPGTRLTVT.

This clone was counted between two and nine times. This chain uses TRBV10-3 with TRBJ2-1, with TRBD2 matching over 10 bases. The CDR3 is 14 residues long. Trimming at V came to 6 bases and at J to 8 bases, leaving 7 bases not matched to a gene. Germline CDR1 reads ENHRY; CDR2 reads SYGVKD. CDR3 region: CAIRASGRGHEQFF. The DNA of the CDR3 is TGTGCCATCAGAGCTAGCGGGAGAGGGCATGAGCAGTTCTTC.

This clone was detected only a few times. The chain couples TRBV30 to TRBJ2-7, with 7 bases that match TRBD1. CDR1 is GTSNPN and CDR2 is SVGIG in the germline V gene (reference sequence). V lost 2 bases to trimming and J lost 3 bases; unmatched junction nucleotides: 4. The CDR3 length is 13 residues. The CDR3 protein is CAWSRDSNYEQYF. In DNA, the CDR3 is TGTGCCTGGAGTCGGGACAGCAACTACGAGCAGTACTTC.

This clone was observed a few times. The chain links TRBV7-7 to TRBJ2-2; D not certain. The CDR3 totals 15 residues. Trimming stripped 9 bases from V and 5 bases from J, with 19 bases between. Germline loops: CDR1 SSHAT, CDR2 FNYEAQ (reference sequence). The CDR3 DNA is TGTGCCAGTAAAGATAGCATGTCGTCTACCGGGGAGCTGTTTTTT. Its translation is CASKDSMSSTGELFF.

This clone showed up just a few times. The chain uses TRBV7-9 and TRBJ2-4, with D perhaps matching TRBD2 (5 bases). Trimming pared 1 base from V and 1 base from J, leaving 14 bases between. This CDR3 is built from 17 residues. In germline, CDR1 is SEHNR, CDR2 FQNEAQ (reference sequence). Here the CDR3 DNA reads TGTGCCAGCAGCTTAGGGAGGTTTGGGGATGCCAAAAACATTCAGTACTTC. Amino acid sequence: CASSLGRFGDAKNIQYF. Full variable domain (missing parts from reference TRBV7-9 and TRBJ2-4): DTGVSQNPRHKITKRGQNVTFRCDPISEHNRLYWYRQTLGQGPEFLTYFQNEAQLEKSRLLSDRFSAERPKGSFSTLEIQRTEQGDSAMYLCASSLGRFGDAKNIQYFGAGTRLSVL.

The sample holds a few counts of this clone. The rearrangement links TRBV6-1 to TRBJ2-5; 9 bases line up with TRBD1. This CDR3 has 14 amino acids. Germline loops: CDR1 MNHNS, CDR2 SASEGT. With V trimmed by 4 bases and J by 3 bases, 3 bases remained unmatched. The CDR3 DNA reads TGTGCCAGCAGTGCTCGGACAGGGGAAGAGACCCAGTACTTC. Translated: CASSARTGEETQYF.

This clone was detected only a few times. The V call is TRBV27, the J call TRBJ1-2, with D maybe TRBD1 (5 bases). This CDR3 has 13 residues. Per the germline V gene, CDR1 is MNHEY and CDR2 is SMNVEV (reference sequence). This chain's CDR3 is CATREGQGYGYTF. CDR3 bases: TGTGCTACCCGAGAAGGGCAGGGATATGGCTACACCTTC.

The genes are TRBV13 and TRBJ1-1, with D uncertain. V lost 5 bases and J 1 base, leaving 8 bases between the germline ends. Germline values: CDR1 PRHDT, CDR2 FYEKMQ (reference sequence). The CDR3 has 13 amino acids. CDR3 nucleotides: TGTGCCAGCAGCCGTACATGGAACACTGAAGCTTTCTTT. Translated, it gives CASSRTWNTEAFF.

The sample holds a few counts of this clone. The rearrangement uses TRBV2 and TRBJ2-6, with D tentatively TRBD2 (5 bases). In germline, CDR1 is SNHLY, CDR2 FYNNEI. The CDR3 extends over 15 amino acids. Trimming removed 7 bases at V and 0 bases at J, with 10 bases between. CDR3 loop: CASTTRISGANVLTF. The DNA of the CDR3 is TGTGCCAGCACCACTAGGATCTCTGGGGCCAACGTCCTGACTTTC. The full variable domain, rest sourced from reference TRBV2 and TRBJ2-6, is EPEVTQTPSHQVTQMGQEVILRCVPISNHLYFYWYRQILGQKVEFLVSFYNNEISEKSEIFDDQFSVERPDGSNFTLKIRSTKLEDSAMYFCASTTRISGANVLTFGAGSRLTVL.

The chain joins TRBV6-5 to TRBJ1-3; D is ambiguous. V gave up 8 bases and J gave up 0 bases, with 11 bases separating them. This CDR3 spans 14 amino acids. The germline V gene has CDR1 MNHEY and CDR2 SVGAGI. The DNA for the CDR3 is TGTGCCAGCCGTCAAGTGAGCTCTGGAAACACCATATATTTT. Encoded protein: CASRQVSSGNTIYF.